The source of this T cell receptor (beta chain) is a study of cytomegalovirus exposure and HLA in healthy donors. CDR3 length: 13 residues. V gave up 4 bases and J gave up 3 bases, with 10 bases separating them. Germline lookup yields CDR1 SGHNT and CDR2 YYREEE (reference sequence). The study ran its PCR with 60 Vbeta and 13 Jbeta primers. Assay: immunoSEQ multiplex PCR; the TCRdb copy retains only in-frame clones and omits some. The sample includes about 130,000 clones, approximately 80% seen only once; the top ten take roughly 4.2%. The sequence was collected from a woman between 40 and 55 years old in good health and CMV-seronegative. The chain employs TRBV5-4 and TRBJ1-1; D perhaps matches TRBD1 (6 bases). Sequencing was carried out using PBMCs. CDR3 nucleotide sequence: TGTGCCAGCAGCCGGCAGGGGTACACTGAAGCTTTCTTT. The encoded protein is CASSRQGYTEAFF.